This record covers a single TCR beta chain. This sample was included in a study of T cells in Graves' hyperthyroidism and ophthalmopathy. This CDR3 is 13 amino acids long. Germline loops: CDR1 DFQATT, CDR2 SNEGSKA (reference sequence). V gave up 5 bases and J gave up 6 bases; unmatched junction bases: 3. The study left out patients who had uncontrolled infection, other autoimmune disease, pregnancy or lactation. Researchers amplified the TCR beta CDR3 regions from RNA transcripts. HTBI primers were employed in a first-round RT-PCR of the TCR CDR3. TCRdb re-called the multiplex PCR reads through MiXCR, storing one row per CDR3 protein. The sample yields about 700,000 distinct CDR3 sequences, over 40% seen once.

Sequencing was carried out using peripheral blood or thyroid tissue (not recorded which). This rearrangement joins TRBV20-1 to TRBJ2-5; TRBD2 matches 13 bases. This clonotype was sampled from an adult man with Graves' disease, either hyperthyroidism or ophthalmopathy (not recorded which). This chain's CDR3 is CSAATSGGQTQYF. Written as DNA, the CDR3 is TGCAGTGCTGCGACTAGCGGGGGGCAGACCCAGTACTTC.